Only a few counts were recorded for the clone carrying this TCR beta chain. This record comes from a study of glioma-infiltrating T cells. The iRepertoire nested amplicon-rescue multiplex PCR amplified TCR alpha and beta CDR3s from RNA. TCRdb called the multiplex PCR reads again in MiXCR, with one record for every CDR3 protein. The sample records more than 300,000 distinct CDR3 sequences, less than 50% being singletons. Sequencing was carried out using glioma tissue, nonneoplastic brain tissue, or PBMCs (not recorded which). The receptor was isolated from a human donor with low-grade glioma or glioblastoma, undergoing nonglioma brain surgery, or in good health (not recorded which).

The DNA of the CDR3 is TGCGCCAGCAGCCAAGGGGCAGTCAGCCCCTATGGCTACACCTTC. Its protein product is CASSQGAVSPYGYTF. This rearrangement joins TRBV4-1 to TRBJ1-2; no firm D call. The ends were cut back, 1 base at V and 4 bases at J, with 13 bases in the middle. Germline V gene sequence: CDR1 MGHRA, CDR2 YSYEKL. The CDR3 loop spans 15 amino acids.